The 24 T cell receptor beta chains reported below all come from one sample, sequenced in a study of OX40 agonist ivuxolimab in advanced cancers. The table came from immunoSEQ multiplex PCR; TCRdb's copy has only in-frame clones and leaves some out. This sample has tens of thousands of clones, with roughly nine tenths found just once. The starting material was CD4+ or CD8+ T cells sorted from blood, obtained in a trial of the OX40 agonist ivuxolimab. The receptors here all came from an adult with an advanced solid tumor such as melanoma, head and neck, liver or kidney cancer.

The chain joins TRBV27 to TRBJ1-2; 11 bases map to TRBD1. This CDR3 region has 15 residues. The V segment lost 5 bases and the J segment 3 bases; nucleotides outside the gene matches: 5. From germline, CDR1 is MNHEY and CDR2 SMNVEV (reference sequence). CDR3 coding DNA: TGTGCCAGCAGTAGAGGACAGGGGGCCTACTATGGCTACACCTTC. It encodes CASSRGQGAYYGYTF.

The table lists this clone with a few counts. The rearrangement joins TRBV11-2 to TRBJ2-3, with TRBD2 as a possible D gene (7 bases). Per the germline V gene, CDR1 is SGHAT and CDR2 is FQNNGV. The CDR3 length is 15 residues. The germline V and J ends were trimmed by 1 base and 3 bases, with 11 bases remaining between them. DNA of the CDR3: TGTGCCAGCAGCTTAGCGGGGGGCGGGACAGATACGCAGTATTTT. Its translation is CASSLAGGGTDTQYF.

This chain connects TRBV4-1 to TRBJ2-2; D remains unclear. The CDR3 totals 14 residues. Trimming left V 1 base short and J 4 bases short, with 7 bases between. Germline CDR1 is MGHRA and CDR2 is YSYEKL. CDR3: CASSQVALTGELFF. Written as DNA, the CDR3 is TGCGCCAGCAGCCAAGTGGCCCTCACCGGGGAGCTGTTTTTT.

This clone was seen a single time. The chain combines TRBV4-1 with TRBJ2-2; 8 nucleotides align to TRBD2. CDR3 length equals 14 residues. J gave up 3 bases and V 7 bases, and 4 bases lay outside the gene matches. The germline CDR1 and CDR2 sequences are MGHRA and YSYEKL. CDR3 sequence reads: CASKTSEDTGELFF. CDR3 sequence (DNA): TGCGCCAGCAAGACTAGCGAGGACACCGGGGAGCTGTTTTTT.

V gene TRBV28 combines with J gene TRBJ1-3; 7 positions agree with TRBD1. Germline V gene data show CDR1 as MDHEN and CDR2 as SYDVKM. The V and J ends lost 5 bases and 4 bases, in that order; junction bases with no gene match: 5. This CDR3 spans 14 amino acids. The CDR3 spells CASSTPGGGNTIYF. The CDR3 coding sequence is TGTGCCAGCAGTACCCCAGGGGGAGGAAACACCATATATTTT.

The CDR3 loop is CASSVGPTDTYGYTF. The CDR3, as DNA: TGTGCCAGCAGCGTAGGTCCGACGGACACCTATGGCTACACCTTC. This chain connects TRBV9 to TRBJ1-2; maybe TRBD1 (5 bases). This CDR3 spans 15 amino acids. Germline V gene lookup returns CDR1 SGDLS and CDR2 YYNGEE. V was cut by 0 bases and J by 4 bases, with 13 bases left in between.

The chain has TRBV29-1 and TRBJ1-2; a weak D match, TRBD1 (5 bases). The CDR3 covers 11 residues. CDR1 SQVTM and CDR2 ANQGSEA come from the germline V gene. Trimming took off 7 bases at V and 6 bases at J, with 12 bases between the two ends. CDR3 DNA: TGCAGCGCAGAGGGGCTGGATGGCTACACCTTC. This codes for CSAEGLDGYTF.

The chain links TRBV2 to TRBJ1-6; no reliable D call. This CDR3 has 16 residues. CDR1 and CDR2 (germline): SNHLY, FYNNEI. Trimming stripped 5 bases from V and 8 bases from J, with 19 bases between. In nucleotides, the CDR3 is TGTGCCAGCAGTTGGGCAGTCCCAGCGGAACATTCACCCCTCCACTTT. Translated, it gives CASSWAVPAEHSPLHF. Together with reference TRBV2 and TRBJ1-6, the CDR3 gives the full variable domain: EPEVTQTPSHQVTQMGQEVILRCVPISNHLYFYWYRQILGQKVEFLVSFYNNEISEKSEIFDDQFSVERPDGSNFTLKIRSTKLEDSAMYFCASSWAVPAEHSPLHFGNGTRLTVT.

The chain couples TRBV2 to TRBJ1-1; TRBD1 is a possible D gene (5 bases). The CDR3 is 13 amino acids. V shed 6 bases and J shed 6 bases, with 14 bases lying between them. Germline CDR1 SNHLY, CDR2 FYNNEI. The CDR3 DNA is TGTGCCAGCAGATCCCAGGGTGGGGCTGAAGCTTTCTTT. This codes for CASRSQGGAEAFF.

The chain employs TRBV10-3 and TRBJ2-3, with 11 bases aligning to TRBD2. The V segment lost 8 bases and the J segment 0 bases; nucleotides outside the gene matches: 4. The CDR3 contains 15 residues. The germline gives CDR1 ENHRY, CDR2 SYGVKD. CDR3 sequence reads: CAIRLAGSSTDTQYF. The CDR3 region has the DNA TGTGCCATCCGACTAGCGGGGTCTAGCACAGATACGCAGTATTTT.

Only one count was recorded for this clone. The genes are TRBV4-2 and TRBJ2-1; the D gene could be TRBD1 or TRBD2 (5 bases each). Germline lookup yields CDR1 LGHNA and CDR2 YNFKEQ. Trimming pared 0 bases from V and 2 bases from J, leaving 11 bases between. This CDR3 has 16 residues. The CDR3 loop reads CASSQDWGTAYNEQFF. In DNA, the CDR3 is TGTGCCAGCAGCCAAGATTGGGGGACCGCCTACAATGAGCAGTTCTTC.

The rearrangement links TRBV11-2 to TRBJ2-5; D ambiguous. The CDR3 runs to 14 residues. V lost 0 bases, J lost 2 bases, and 7 bases lay in between. CDR1 is SGHAT, CDR2 FQNNGV, per germline. The CDR3 nucleotides are TGTGCCAGCAGCTTAGAGGCTAGACAAGAGACCCAGTACTTC. Translating it yields CASSLEARQETQYF.

This clone came up a few times. The chain employs TRBV30 and TRBJ1-5, with a tentative D call TRBD1 (5 bases). This CDR3 has 13 residues. Germline V gives CDR1 GTSNPN, CDR2 SVGIG (reference sequence). V was shortened by 2 bases and J by 6 bases, with 11 bases between the two germline ends. The CDR3 nucleotides are TGTGCCTGGAGTCTAGGGGTTGGTCAGCCCCAGCATTTT. It yields the protein CAWSLGVGQPQHF.

This chain links TRBV5-8 with TRBJ2-5, with D possibly being TRBD2 (7 bases). Per germline, CDR1 SGHTS and CDR2 YDEGEE. V shed 3 bases and J shed 5 bases, with 17 bases lying between them. The CDR3 spans 15 residues. The CDR3 loop reads CASSSPSGGRETQYF. In nucleotides, the CDR3 is TGTGCCAGCAGCTCCCCGTCGGGGGGCAGGGAGACCCAGTACTTC. Together with reference TRBV5-8 and TRBJ2-5, the CDR3 gives the full variable domain: EAGVTQSPTHLIKTRGQQATLRCSPISGHTSVYWYQQALGLGLQFLLWYDEGEERNRGNFPPRFSGRQFPNYSSELNVNALELEDSALYLCASSSPSGGRETQYFGPGTRLLVL.

This clone was seen just once. The junction and the germline gene differ at one end; a read error may be behind it. The V call is TRBV6-1, the J call TRBJ2-6; weak D call: TRBD1 (6 bases). The germline V gene encodes CDR1 MNHNS and CDR2 SASEGT. This CDR3 spans 18 amino acids. DNA for the CDR3: TGTGCCAGCCGTGACGGGGCAGGGGTAATGTGGGGGGCCAACGTCCTGACTTTC. Encoded protein: CASRDGAGVMWGANVLTF.

This chain links TRBV5-1 with TRBJ2-2; 15 bases fit TRBD2. Germline V gives CDR1 SGHRS, CDR2 YFSETQ. The CDR3 length is 18 residues. V dropped 3 bases and J dropped 7; count of bases not matched to a gene: 10. CDR3 protein: CASSSRTSGRGTVGELFF. CDR3 bases: TGCGCCAGCAGCTCCCGGACTAGCGGGAGGGGAACGGTCGGGGAGCTGTTTTTT.

The CDR3 nucleotides read TGTGCCGCGGGACCTGACTACACAGATACGCAGTATTTT. Protein product: CAAGPDYTDTQYF. This chain connects TRBV19 to TRBJ2-3, with a tentative D call TRBD2 (6 bases). The CDR3 totals 13 residues. Germline values: CDR1 LNHDA, CDR2 SQIVND (reference sequence). With 11 bases removed from V and 2 bases from J, the gap between germline ends came to 14 bases.

The chain joins TRBV6-5 to TRBJ1-5; 8 bases map to TRBD1. The CDR3 totals 15 residues. Germline values: CDR1 MNHEY, CDR2 SVGAGI. V shed 6 bases and J 5 bases; nucleotides not matched to a gene: 9. The CDR3 reads CASRVQGARDQPQHF. As DNA, the CDR3 is TGTGCCAGCAGAGTCCAGGGGGCGCGGGATCAGCCCCAGCATTTT.

The chain carries TRBV11-2 and TRBJ2-3, with a tentative D call TRBD2 (6 bases). Trimming removed 3 bases from V and 5 bases from J, with 15 bases in between. The CDR3 covers 15 residues. Germline V gene data show CDR1 as SGHAT and CDR2 as FQNNGV. The CDR3 nucleotides are TGTGCCAGCAGCTTCGGGGGAAAGGTCTTAGATACGCAGTATTTT. Protein product: CASSFGGKVLDTQYF.

This clone showed up just a few times. The chain couples TRBV19 to TRBJ2-1; 7 nucleotides agree with TRBD2. The CDR3 has 16 residues. J gave up 4 bases and V 3 bases, and 9 bases lay outside the gene matches. Germline-derived CDR1 and CDR2 are LNHDA and SQIVND (reference sequence). The DNA of the CDR3 is TGTGCCAGTAGTATGGGGGGAGGGCATAGGTACAATGAGCAGTTCTTC. Translation: CASSMGGGHRYNEQFF.

The chain is built from TRBV7-9 and TRBJ1-1; 7 bases line up with TRBD1. The J segment lost 1 base and the V segment lost 5 bases, leaving 7 bases of the junction unmatched. The CDR3 sequence is 15 residues long. The germline gives CDR1 SEHNR, CDR2 FQNEAQ (reference sequence). The CDR3 sequence: CASSPGQAQNTEAFF. In DNA, the CDR3 is TGTGCCAGCAGCCCAGGACAGGCTCAGAACACTGAAGCTTTCTTT. Supplemented by reference TRBV7-9 and TRBJ1-1, the full variable domain reads DTGVSQNPRHKITKRGQNVTFRCDPISEHNRLYWYRQTLGQGPEFLTYFQNEAQLEKSRLLSDRFSAERPKGSFSTLEIQRTEQGDSAMYLCASSPGQAQNTEAFFGQGTRLTVV.

The rearrangement links TRBV5-6 to TRBJ2-5; D not certain. V was clipped by 4 bases and J by 3 bases, with 16 bases between them. CDR1 is SGHDT and CDR2 is YYEEEE in the germline V gene. The CDR3 contains 15 residues. This chain's CDR3 is CASSVILVREETQYF. CDR3 DNA sequence: TGTGCCAGCAGCGTAATCTTAGTCCGAGAAGAGACCCAGTACTTC.

This chain joins TRBV28 and TRBJ1-6; TRBD1 aligns across 7 bases. The CDR3 consists of 15 residues. Unmatched junction bases numbered 7, after V lost 5 bases and J lost 6 bases. Germline V lookup: CDR1 MDHEN, CDR2 SYDVKM. The CDR3 sequence is CASSTRQGPNSPLHF. For the CDR3, the DNA is TGTGCCAGCAGTACCCGACAGGGCCCTAATTCACCCCTCCACTTT. The whole variable domain, filled in from reference TRBV28 and TRBJ1-6, reads DVKVTQSSRYLVKRTGEKVFLECVQDMDHENMFWYRQDPGLGLRLIYFSYDVKMKEKGDIPEGYSVSREKKERFSLILESASTNQTSMYLCASSTRQGPNSPLHFGNGTRLTVT.

The chain carries TRBV2 and TRBJ2-5; 9 bases align to TRBD2. The CDR3 is 16 residues long. Germline CDR1 reads SNHLY; CDR2 reads FYNNEI. V gave up 5 bases and J gave up 0 bases; unmatched junction bases: 7. The CDR3 bases are TGTGCCAGCAGTCTCCTAAGCGGGGGGTACCAAGAGACCCAGTACTTC. It encodes CASSLLSGGYQETQYF. Complete variable domain (other parts from reference TRBV2 and TRBJ2-5): EPEVTQTPSHQVTQMGQEVILRCVPISNHLYFYWYRQILGQKVEFLVSFYNNEISEKSEIFDDQFSVERPDGSNFTLKIRSTKLEDSAMYFCASSLLSGGYQETQYFGPGTRLLVL.